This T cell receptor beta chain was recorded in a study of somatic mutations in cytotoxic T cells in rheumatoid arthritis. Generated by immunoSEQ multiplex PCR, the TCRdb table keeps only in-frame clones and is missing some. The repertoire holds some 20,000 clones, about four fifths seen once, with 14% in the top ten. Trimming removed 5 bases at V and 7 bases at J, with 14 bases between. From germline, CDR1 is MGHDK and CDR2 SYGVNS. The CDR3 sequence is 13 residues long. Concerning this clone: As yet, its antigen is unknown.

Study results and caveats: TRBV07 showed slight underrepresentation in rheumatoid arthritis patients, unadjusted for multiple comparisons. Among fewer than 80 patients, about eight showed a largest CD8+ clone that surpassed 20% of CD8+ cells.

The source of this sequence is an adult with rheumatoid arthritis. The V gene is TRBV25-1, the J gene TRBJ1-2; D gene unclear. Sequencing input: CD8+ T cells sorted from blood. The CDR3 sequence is CASSIGIRSGYTF. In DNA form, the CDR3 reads TGTGCCAGCAGTATTGGAATCAGATCTGGCTACACCTTC.